The 31 T cell receptor beta chains presented below share a single source sample, sequenced in a study of identical twins. TCRdb used MiXCR to reprocess the 5' RACE reads, holding one entry per CDR3 protein. The sample has some 1,600,000 distinct CDR3 sequences, about 32% seen once. The sample consisted of cord blood. Receptor source: a newborn girl in good health.

V usage is TRBV6-1 and J usage is TRBJ1-2; 9 bases match TRBD1. Germline-derived CDR1 and CDR2 are MNHNS and SASEGT. CDR3 length: 14 residues. V dropped 5 bases and J dropped 4; count of bases not matched to a gene: 5. The CDR3 sequence is CASSRDRVLYGYTF. As DNA, the CDR3 is TGTGCCAGCAGTCGGGACAGGGTCCTCTATGGCTACACCTTC.

Only a few counts were recorded for this clonotype. This chain links TRBV2 with TRBJ1-4; 10 bases are a match to TRBD1. The V gene's germline CDR1 is SNHLY and CDR2 FYNNEI. V dropped 7 bases and J dropped 7; count of bases not matched to a gene: 6. The CDR3 is 14 amino acids. CDR3 loop: CASTPDRGSEKLFF. The CDR3 nucleotides are TGTGCCAGCACTCCGGACAGGGGGAGTGAAAAACTGTTTTTT.

This clonotype was detected a few times. V and J are TRBV20-1 and TRBJ2-4; 10 nucleotides match TRBD2. The V and J ends lost 3 bases and 13 bases, in that order; junction bases with no gene match: 15. The CDR3 is 15 residues long. The germline V gene encodes CDR1 DFQATT and CDR2 SNEGSKA (reference sequence). CDR3 sequence (DNA): TGCAGTGCTAGCTCAACCCCCGGGACTAGCGTTGCGCAGTACTTC. It translates to CSASSTPGTSVAQYF.

This chain uses TRBV20-1 with TRBJ1-4, with D possibly TRBD1 on 5 matching bases. CDR3 length equals 14 residues. Trimming removed 0 bases at V and 6 bases at J, with 11 bases between. The germline CDR1 and CDR2 sequences are DFQATT and SNEGSKA (reference sequence). The CDR3 loop reads CSARDLRDHEKLFF. CDR3 DNA: TGCAGTGCTAGAGATCTCAGGGATCATGAAAAACTGTTTTTT.

The chain is built from TRBV10-3 and TRBJ2-1; a possible D gene is TRBD2 (6 bases). The CDR3 spans 14 residues. Trimming pared 4 bases from V and 0 bases from J, leaving 7 bases between. Germline V CDR1 and CDR2: ENHRY, SYGVKD. Here the CDR3 reads CAISVSGSYNEQFF. CDR3 in DNA: TGTGCCATCAGTGTTAGCGGCTCCTACAATGAGCAGTTCTTC.

This clonotype showed up just a few times. The chain is built from TRBV6-5 and TRBJ1-5, with no clear D. V lost 10 bases, J lost 1 base, and 14 bases lay in between. Germline-derived CDR1 and CDR2 are MNHEY and SVGAGI. The CDR3 length is 14 residues. The CDR3 DNA reads TGTGCCACGTCCCACGGCAGGAGCAATCAGCCCCAGCATTTT. It yields the protein CATSHGRSNQPQHF.

This clonotype has more than one count but fewer than ten. The rearrangement uses TRBV7-9 and TRBJ2-5; the D is unclear. Trimming cost V 1 base and J 2 bases, with 17 bases left between them. This CDR3 region has 17 residues. Germline V gives CDR1 SEHNR, CDR2 FQNEAQ (reference sequence). The CDR3 is CASSLGHQAPIQETQYF. In DNA form, the CDR3 reads TGTGCCAGCAGCTTAGGACATCAAGCCCCTATTCAAGAGACCCAGTACTTC.

V is TRBV20-1 and J is TRBJ2-1, with 13 bases fitting TRBD2. TRBJ2-7 explains the end of the DNA better; the J call may be wrong. The CDR3 sequence is 19 residues long. From germline, CDR1 is DFQATT and CDR2 SNEGSKA (reference sequence). The CDR3 DNA follows: TGCAGTGCTAGAGTTGTCACTAGCGGGGGGGCCATCCCCTACAATGAGCAGTACTTC. Translation: CSARVVTSGGAIPYNEQYF.

In this sample, this clonotype turned up a few times. The chain has TRBV7-2 and TRBJ2-1; the D gene is possibly TRBD1 (5 bases). V lost 0 bases, J lost 8 bases, and 11 bases lay in between. The CDR3 has 14 amino acids. Germline V gene data show CDR1 as SGHTA and CDR2 as FQGNSA. The chain's CDR3 is CASSLAGLVDEQFF. The CDR3 DNA reads as TGTGCCAGCAGCTTAGCGGGGCTAGTGGATGAGCAGTTCTTC. The whole variable domain, remainder taken from reference TRBV7-2 and TRBJ2-1, is GAGVSQSPSNKVTEKGKDVELRCDPISGHTALYWYRQSLGQGLEFLIYFQGNSAPDKSGLPSDRFSAERTGGSVSTLTIQRTQQEDSAVYLCASSLAGLVDEQFFGPGTRLTVL.

This clonotype has ten or more counts. V and J are TRBV10-3 and TRBJ2-7; 10 nucleotides match TRBD1. V shed 9 bases and J 0 bases; nucleotides not matched to a gene: 5. Germline values: CDR1 ENHRY, CDR2 SYGVKD. This CDR3 contains 14 residues. As DNA, the CDR3 is TGTGCCATTAAAGGACAGGGGGTCTCCTACGAGCAGTACTTC. Translated, it gives CAIKGQGVSYEQYF.

This clonotype has a handful of counts. J is TRBJ1-3 and V is TRBV5-1; D might be TRBD1 (5 bases). V was shortened by 0 bases and J by 4 bases, with 8 bases between the two germline ends. The CDR3 runs 14 residues. Germline V gene data show CDR1 as SGHRS and CDR2 as YFSETQ. CDR3 region: CASSLVGDGNTIYF. The CDR3 DNA follows: TGCGCCAGCAGCTTGGTAGGGGACGGAAACACCATATATTTT.

In its sample, this clonotype was seen a few times. This chain joins TRBV6-6 and TRBJ2-1; D is possibly TRBD2 (7 bases). The V gene lost 6 bases and the J gene lost 7 bases, with 19 bases spanning the gap. The CDR3 is made up of 15 amino acids. CDR1 is MNHNY and CDR2 is SVGAGI in the germline V gene (reference sequence). CDR3 bases: TGTGCCAGCAGCCGCTGGGGGGGCGACGCGAATGAGCAGTTCTTC. This encodes CASSRWGGDANEQFF.

There are a few counts of this clonotype. V gene TRBV27 combines with J gene TRBJ2-7, with D perhaps matching TRBD1 (6 bases). The CDR3 has 16 amino acids. CDR1 and CDR2 (germline): MNHEY, SMNVEV (reference sequence). The germline V and J ends were trimmed by 0 bases and 1 base, with 13 bases remaining between them. In DNA form, the CDR3 reads TGTGCCAGCAGTTTATCGCAGGGACACAGATCCTACGAGCAGTACTTC. As protein: CASSLSQGHRSYEQYF.

The chain links TRBV7-6 to TRBJ1-1; D remains ambiguous. V lost 6 bases, J lost 3 bases, and 11 bases lay in between. The CDR3 covers 13 residues. Germline V gives CDR1 SGHVS, CDR2 FNYEAQ. As DNA, the CDR3 is TGTGCCAGCAGTAGCCAGGATTACACTGAAGCTTTCTTT. It specifies CASSSQDYTEAFF. The whole variable domain, remainder taken from reference TRBV7-6 and TRBJ1-1, is GAGVSQSPRYKVTKRGQDVALRCDPISGHVSLYWYRQALGQGPEFLTYFNYEAQQDKSGLPNDRFSAERPEGSISTLTIQRTEQRDSAMYRCASSSQDYTEAFFGQGTRLTVV.

This clonotype has a handful of counts. The gene calls are TRBV28 and TRBJ2-3, with TRBD2 matching over 7 bases. There are 15 residues in the CDR3. CDR1 and CDR2 from the germline V gene are MDHEN and SYDVKM. The V and J ends lost 2 bases and 1 base, in that order; junction bases with no gene match: 3. Here the CDR3 reads CASSLREEGTDTQYF. The CDR3 DNA sequence: TGTGCCAGCAGTTTACGGGAGGAGGGCACAGATACGCAGTATTTT.

The chain links TRBV7-2 to TRBJ2-3; D unclear. Trimming stripped 3 bases from V and 5 bases from J, with 6 bases between. CDR3 length: 12 amino acids. The V gene's germline CDR1 is SGHTA and CDR2 FQGNSA. The DNA of the CDR3 is TGTGCCAGCAGCTTCAACATAGATACGCAGTATTTT. This translates into CASSFNIDTQYF.

V and J are TRBV15 and TRBJ2-7, with 8 bases identical to TRBD1. CDR3 length equals 17 residues. CDR1 and CDR2 from the germline V gene are LNHNV and YYDKDF (reference sequence). Trimming cost V 5 bases and J 7 bases; bases outside gene matches: 19. The CDR3 bases are TGTGCCACCAGCGCCCAACCGACGGGACAGGTAAACAATGAGCAGTACTTC. Amino acids: CATSAQPTGQVNNEQYF. Full variable domain (missing parts from reference TRBV15 and TRBJ2-7): DAMVIQNPRYQVTQFGKPVTLSCSQTLNHNVMYWYQQKSSQAPKLLFHYYDKDFNNEADTPDNFQSRRPNTSFCFLDIRSPGLGDTAMYLCATSAQPTGQVNNEQYFGPGTRLTVT.

The chain carries TRBV10-3 and TRBJ1-6; possible D gene TRBD1, 5 bases. This CDR3 is 13 amino acids long. Looked up from germline, CDR1 is ENHRY and CDR2 is SYGVKD. Trimming cost V 9 bases and J 7 bases, with 13 bases left between them. The CDR3 DNA reads as TGTGCCATGACCGGGACGTGGAATTCACCCCTCCACTTT. Amino acids: CAMTGTWNSPLHF.

Only a few counts were recorded for this clonotype. The chain carries TRBV12-3 or TRBV12-4 and TRBJ2-4; D unresolved. The J call is uncertain, as TRBJ2-7 better fits the DNA end. The length of the CDR3 is 13 residues. The CDR3 reads CASSLRFFDEQYF. CDR3 bases: TGTGCCAGCAGTTTAAGGTTCTTCGACGAGCAGTACTTC.

The V and J genes are TRBV27 and TRBJ2-7; 14 bases agree with TRBD2. Trimming cost V 0 bases and J 4 bases; bases outside gene matches: 2. The germline V gene encodes CDR1 MNHEY and CDR2 SMNVEV (reference sequence). This CDR3 contains 16 residues. CDR3 sequence (DNA): TGTGCCAGCAGTTTATCGAGACTAGCGGGAGGGTACGAGCAGTACTTC. Translation: CASSLSRLAGGYEQYF.

This clonotype was counted between two and nine times. CDR3 in DNA: TGCGCCAGCAGACCGACTAGCGGGGGGGCAGATACGCAGTATTTT. Translating gives CASRPTSGGADTQYF. The chain uses TRBV5-1 and TRBJ2-3, with TRBD2 matching over 14 bases. The CDR3 sequence is 15 residues long. Germline CDR1 is SGHRS and CDR2 is YFSETQ. Trimming removed 5 bases from V and 4 bases from J; junction bases left unmatched: 3.

This clonotype has just a few counts. The chain links TRBV27 to TRBJ2-3; 7 bases match TRBD1. Germline V CDR1 and CDR2: MNHEY, SMNVEV (reference sequence). This CDR3 has 12 residues. The V and J ends lost 2 bases and 14 bases, in that order; junction bases with no gene match: 7. The CDR3 DNA reads as TGTGCCAGCAGTTTACCGGAAGGGGGCCGGTATTTT. Amino acids: CASSLPEGGRYF.

As DNA, the CDR3 is TGTGCCAGCACGGGTCAGAAGGATAATTCACCCCTCCACTTT. Encoded protein: CASTGQKDNSPLHF. The chain recombines TRBV18 with TRBJ1-6; D is unresolved. The germline V and J ends were trimmed by 8 bases and 5 bases, with 13 bases remaining between them. This CDR3 contains 14 residues. From germline, CDR1 is KGHSH and CDR2 LQKENI.

The chain links TRBV20-1 to TRBJ2-3, with 12 bases that match TRBD2. After removal of 1 base from V and 2 bases from J, the junction contained 1 base not matched to a gene. The CDR3 contains 15 residues. CDR1 is DFQATT, CDR2 SNEGSKA, per germline (reference sequence). As DNA, the CDR3 is TGCAGTGCTAGAGCTAGCGGGGGGGACACAGATACGCAGTATTTT. Protein: CSARASGGDTDTQYF.

The CDR3 nucleotides are TGTGCCAGCAGCCAAATGCGGCGCTATAATTCACCCCTCCACTTT. This codes for CASSQMRRYNSPLHF. The chain joins TRBV16 to TRBJ1-6, with unresolved D. The CDR3 sequence is 15 residues long. V was trimmed by 2 bases and J by 3 bases, leaving 8 bases between them. The germline gives CDR1 KGHSY, CDR2 FQNENV. The full variable domain, with the rest looked up from reference TRBV16 and TRBJ1-6, is GEEVAQTPKHLVRGEGQKAKLYCAPIKGHSYVFWYQQVLKNEFKFLISFQNENVFDETGMPKERFSAKCLPNSPCSLEIQATKLEDSAVYFCASSQMRRYNSPLHFGNGTRLTVT.

The rearrangement joins TRBV20-1 to TRBJ2-5; D remains unclear. Germline assignment: CDR1 DFQATT and CDR2 SNEGSKA (reference sequence). The CDR3 loop spans 14 amino acids. Trimming cost V 0 bases and J 2 bases, with 10 bases left between them. The chain's CDR3 is CSARERAAQETQYF. CDR3 coding DNA: TGCAGTGCTAGAGAAAGGGCAGCTCAAGAGACCCAGTACTTC.

The chain joins TRBV11-3 to TRBJ2-3, with unresolved D. With 1 base removed from V and 2 bases from J, the gap between germline ends came to 10 bases. The germline V gene encodes CDR1 SGHNT and CDR2 YENEEA. This CDR3 is 15 amino acids long. Here the CDR3 reads CASSLGQLNTDTQYF. CDR3 sequence (DNA): TGTGCCAGCAGCTTAGGGCAACTTAACACAGATACGCAGTATTTT.

This chain joins TRBV2 and TRBJ1-1; 7 bases are shared with TRBD1. Germline trimming cut 4 bases from V and 1 base from J; bases unmatched to any gene: 9. The germline gives CDR1 SNHLY, CDR2 FYNNEI. This CDR3 region has 16 residues. The CDR3 bases are TGTGCCAGCAGTGGGTGGGGCAACAGGGGGAACACTGAAGCTTTCTTT. It encodes CASSGWGNRGNTEAFF.

The chain recombines TRBV20-1 with TRBJ1-1; 7 bases align to TRBD1. This CDR3 spans 16 amino acids. Germline values: CDR1 DFQATT, CDR2 SNEGSKA (reference sequence). The ends lost 5 bases at V and 5 bases at J; junction bases unmatched: 17. CDR3 protein: CSASYTTGSAGTEAFF. The CDR3 DNA sequence: TGCAGTGCTTCTTACACGACAGGGTCGGCGGGGACTGAAGCTTTCTTT.

This chain uses TRBV20-1 with TRBJ1-2, with D unclear. Trimming removed 0 bases at V and 7 bases at J, with 18 bases between. From germline, CDR1 is DFQATT and CDR2 SNEGSKA (reference sequence). The CDR3 extends over 15 amino acids. The DNA for the CDR3 is TGCAGTGCTAGAGATCGAGGGATGCGCTATGGTGGCTACACCTTC. Residues: CSARDRGMRYGGYTF.

This clonotype was observed a handful of times. This CDR3 reads CASRPIRGYKYEQYF. CDR3 bases: TGTGCCAGCAGACCTATACGGGGGTATAAGTACGAGCAGTACTTC. This sequence joins TRBV11-2 and TRBJ2-7; perhaps TRBD2 as D (6 bases). With 6 bases removed from V and 4 bases from J, the gap between germline ends came to 19 bases. This CDR3 spans 15 amino acids. Germline CDR1 and CDR2: SGHAT and FQNNGV.